This TCR beta chain was obtained from a study of blood T cell repertoires in COVID-19 (dated by TCRdb to about 2020). Study-level background: The collaborator samples originated in the United States, Italy and Spain and spanned the acute and convalescent phases of COVID-19. Samples were obtained from the ongoing ImmuneRACE study (first 160 participants) and from 950 to 1,500 subjects provided by 6 global collaborators. The material from the prospective study consisted of cDNA or gDNA derived from T cells, B-cell-depleted T cells, or PBMCs. Nearly every sample came with metadata listing a de-identified subject ID, COVID-19 status, age in years and sex. The dataset comprised deeply sampled blood TCRbeta repertoires from subjects exposed to, actively infected with, or recovered from COVID-19. Where HLA class I and class II types were available, the types were taken from metadata supplied by the sample provider, not from assay-based typing. The repertoires were released in a freely available public database meant as a resource for research on the immune response to SARS-CoV-2.

Whole blood was collected in K2EDTA tubes by collaborating institutions according to the institutions' own protocols. For TCRbeta analysis, collaborators shipped samples as frozen whole blood, isolated PBMCs, or DNA extracted from either of those sample types. The germline V gene (reference sequence) provides CDR1 SGHNT and CDR2 YYREEE. The CDR3 measures 13 amino acids from cysteine to phenylalanine. The CDR3 DNA has 39 bases and is translated from base 1. Trimming removed 5 bases from V and 4 bases from J; the gene matches leave 3 bases unexplained. What the authors observed across the whole study: Clinical and demographic metadata were provided uncurated, with the amount varying by source and participant.

TCRbeta CDR3 regions were amplified from genomic DNA by means of the immunoSEQ Assay, a bias-controlled multiplex PCR. Per the authors' processing: Nucleated cell counts per sample were estimated from amplification of reference gene primers within the assay. To quantify the absolute abundance of each unique TCRbeta CDR3 rearrangement, sequence reads were collapsed and filtered. For each sample, productive Simpson clonality was calculated as the square root of Simpson's diversity index over productive rearrangements. TCRdb stores this immuneACCESS table with in-frame sequences only. Part of the clones is absent; in the studies checked, under half of the shortfall reflects unresolved V genes, and no reason is known for the rest. V and J calls and clone size come straight from that table; D and trimming were deduced from the DNA. The sample table lists about 110,000 clones, 85% to 90% of them with a count of one. The leading ten clones occupy under 6% of the sample.

About this clone itself: Its antigen is currently not known. Per-base quality was not reported, and no clone a single base away is much larger than it.

What was sequenced was peripheral blood. The chain was built from TRBV5-4 and TRBJ1-1; 9 middle bases align to TRBD1. The source is a woman aged 45-65 years with acute or convalescent COVID-19. CDR3 sequence: CASSLTGGTEAFF. The nucleotides are TGTGCCAGCAGTTTGACAGGGGGCACTGAAGCTTTCTTT.